These 13 T cell receptor beta chains were sequenced from one sample in a study of memory CD4+ T cells and cytomegalovirus serostatus. Sequencing used immunoSEQ multiplex PCR; TCRdb keeps in-frame clones, though not all of them. The table includes some 66,000 clones, about 80% detected once. Single viable CD3+CD4+CD8-CD45RO+ cells were sorted as the memory CD4+ T cells. Sequences were obtained from memory CD4+ T cells from blood. These receptors all come from an adult in good health and CMV-seropositive.

The V call is TRBV19, the J call TRBJ1-4; TRBD1 might be the D (5 bases). The CDR3 is made up of 14 amino acids. The germline gives CDR1 LNHDA, CDR2 SQIVND (reference sequence). Trimming removed 7 bases from V and 8 bases from J, with 17 bases in between. CDR3 loop: CASTRGTRREKLFF. As DNA, the CDR3 is TGTGCCAGTACCCGGGGGACTAGAAGAGAAAAACTGTTTTTT.

This chain uses TRBV4-2 with TRBJ2-4; 7 bases are shared with TRBD2. The CDR3 has 16 amino acids. V lost 3 bases to trimming and J lost 1 base; unmatched junction nucleotides: 6. Germline values: CDR1 LGHNA, CDR2 YNFKEQ. CDR3 loop: CASSQVLGGAKNIQYF. The CDR3 DNA follows: TGTGCCAGCAGCCAGGTTTTGGGAGGGGCCAAAAACATTCAGTACTTC.

The chain couples TRBV6-6 to TRBJ1-4; TRBD1 aligns across 7 bases. V trimming: 2 bases; J trimming: 4 bases; junction bases outside the gene matches: 4. There are 15 residues in the CDR3. Germline loops: CDR1 MNHNY, CDR2 SVGAGI (reference sequence). The chain's CDR3 is CASSYGGQINEKLFF. The CDR3, as DNA: TGTGCCAGCAGTTACGGGGGACAGATTAATGAAAAACTGTTTTTT.

V is TRBV27 and J is TRBJ1-4; no clear D. Trimming cost V 6 bases and J 5 bases, with 16 bases left between them. This CDR3 contains 15 residues. Germline CDR1 reads MNHEY; CDR2 reads SMNVEV (reference sequence). The CDR3 sequence: CASRKFGESNEKLFF. For the CDR3, the DNA is TGTGCCAGCAGGAAATTTGGGGAGTCAAATGAAAAACTGTTTTTT.

The chain carries TRBV28 and TRBJ1-2; 8 positions agree with TRBD1. Trimming removed 6 bases from V and 7 bases from J; junction bases left unmatched: 7. In germline, CDR1 is MDHEN, CDR2 SYDVKM. This CDR3 contains 13 residues. As DNA, the CDR3 is TGTGCCAGCAGGTACCAGGGGGCGCGTGGCTACACCTTC. Translating it yields CASRYQGARGYTF.

The chain joins TRBV28 to TRBJ2-7, with a possible D match to TRBD2 (5 bases). V dropped 2 bases and J dropped 0 bases, with 5 bases sitting between them. The CDR3 length is 13 residues. Looked up from germline, CDR1 is MDHEN and CDR2 is SYDVKM. Here the CDR3 DNA reads TGTGCCAGCAGTTTAGGACTCTCCTACGAGCAGTACTTC. This gives the protein CASSLGLSYEQYF.

The chain links TRBV6-1 to TRBJ2-7; D gene uncertain. The CDR3 loop spans 15 amino acids. Looked up from germline, CDR1 is MNHNS and CDR2 is SASEGT. With 1 base removed from V and 2 bases from J, the gap between germline ends came to 12 bases. The CDR3 is CASSEVWDPAYEQYF. The CDR3, as DNA: TGTGCCAGCAGTGAAGTTTGGGATCCCGCCTACGAGCAGTACTTC.

J is TRBJ2-2 and V is TRBV19, with 7 bases lining up with TRBD2. CDR1 LNHDA and CDR2 SQIVND come from the germline V gene (reference sequence). Trimming removed 0 bases from V and 0 bases from J; junction bases left unmatched: 4. The length of the CDR3 is 17 residues. The CDR3 spells CASSIDLAGANTGELFF. The CDR3 coding sequence is TGTGCCAGTAGTATAGATTTGGCGGGAGCGAACACCGGGGAGCTGTTTTTT.

The chain is built from TRBV7-2 and TRBJ2-2; 7 bases match TRBD1. The CDR3 length is 14 residues. Germline-derived CDR1 and CDR2 are SGHTA and FQGNSA. V was clipped by 6 bases and J by 4 bases; unmatched bases: 5. The CDR3, as DNA: TGTGCCAGCAGGAAGACAGGGATCACCGGGGAGCTGTTTTTT. This codes for CASRKTGITGELFF.

This chain uses TRBV27 with TRBJ1-1; D call uncertain. Looked up from germline, CDR1 is MNHEY and CDR2 is SMNVEV (reference sequence). V was pared by 4 bases and J by 3 bases, with 9 bases between. The CDR3 is 13 residues long. The CDR3 bases are TGTGCCAGCAGTTCAAGGTGGGACACTGAAGCTTTCTTT. This gives the protein CASSSRWDTEAFF.

V usage is TRBV7-2 and J usage is TRBJ1-2; perhaps TRBD1 as D (6 bases). V was shortened by 8 bases and J by 5 bases, with 18 bases between the two germline ends. This CDR3 contains 14 residues. Germline-derived CDR1 and CDR2 are SGHTA and FQGNSA. The CDR3 is CASGRLGGAYGYTF. CDR3 sequence (DNA): TGTGCCAGCGGCCGGTTGGGGGGGGCTTATGGCTACACCTTC.

The table lists this clone with a few counts. The V and J genes are TRBV2 and TRBJ1-5, with D unclear. This CDR3 is 15 amino acids long. V dropped 5 bases and J dropped 0 bases, with 11 bases sitting between them. Germline V gives CDR1 SNHLY, CDR2 FYNNEI. CDR3 DNA: TGTGCCAGCAGTATCACAGATAATAGCAATCAGCCCCAGCATTTT. Translating it yields CASSITDNSNQPQHF.

The CDR3 sequence: CASSGTLGGDTQYF. In DNA, the CDR3 is TGTGCCAGCAGTGGGACCCTGGGGGGTGATACGCAGTATTTT. The chain links TRBV28 to TRBJ2-3; D is perhaps TRBD2 (6 bases). V was clipped by 5 bases and J by 6 bases, with 15 bases between them. This CDR3 has 14 residues. Per the germline V gene, CDR1 is MDHEN and CDR2 is SYDVKM.